Shown below are 23 T cell receptor beta chains from a single sample sequenced in a study of blood T cell repertoires in COVID-19. Some clones are missing from TCRdb's copy, which holds only in-frame ones; the method was immunoSEQ multiplex PCR. In the table there are roughly 35,000 clones, about 88% of which are singletons. Sequenced input: peripheral blood. The source of these receptors is a man aged 55 to 70 with active COVID-19.

V is TRBV2 and J is TRBJ2-2; a weak D match, TRBD2 (5 bases). The germline V gene encodes CDR1 SNHLY and CDR2 FYNNEI. The CDR3 covers 16 residues. Trimming removed 4 bases at V and 2 bases at J, with 14 bases between. This CDR3 reads CASSAYGILNTGELFF. DNA of the CDR3: TGTGCCAGCAGTGCGTACGGGATTCTAAACACCGGGGAGCTGTTTTTT.

There are a few counts of this clone. This chain joins TRBV4-2 and TRBJ1-6; the match to TRBD1 covers 11 bases. The V gene's germline CDR1 is LGHNA and CDR2 YNFKEQ. CDR3 length: 18 residues. Losses at the gene ends were 0 bases for V and 3 bases for J; bases not matched to a gene: 4. The CDR3 DNA reads TGTGCCAGCAGCCAAGAAGGGACAGGGGGGGTCTATAATTCACCCCTCCACTTT. Its translation is CASSQEGTGGVYNSPLHF.

This clone is a singleton in its sample. The V call is TRBV10-2, the J call TRBJ2-1; D possibly corresponds to TRBD1 (6 bases). Germline V gives CDR1 WSHSY, CDR2 SAAADI. V lost 4 bases to trimming and J lost 0 bases, with 13 bases between them. CDR3 length: 16 residues. CDR3 DNA sequence: TGCGCCAGCAGTGTTACAGGGACCGTCTCCTACAATGAGCAGTTCTTC. Protein: CASSVTGTVSYNEQFF.

The chain uses TRBV30 and TRBJ1-5, with TRBD1 as a possible D gene (5 bases). V was pared by 2 bases and J by 7 bases, with 15 bases between. The CDR3 is 14 residues long. Germline V gives CDR1 GTSNPN, CDR2 SVGIG (reference sequence). CDR3 loop: CAWSLGGTGQPQHF. DNA of the CDR3: TGTGCCTGGAGTTTGGGAGGGACTGGCCAGCCCCAGCATTTT.

The chain carries TRBV4-1 and TRBJ1-1; 7 nucleotides align to TRBD1. The CDR3 is 14 residues long. From germline, CDR1 is MGHRA and CDR2 YSYEKL. V lost 2 bases and J lost 1; bases outside the gene matches: 1. The CDR3 nucleotides read TGCGCCAGCAGCCAAAGACAGGGGAACACTGAAGCTTTCTTT. This translates into CASSQRQGNTEAFF.

The V gene is TRBV28, the J gene TRBJ1-6; 7 nucleotides match TRBD1. The germline CDR1 and CDR2 sequences are MDHEN and SYDVKM. CDR3 length equals 14 residues. V shed 5 bases and J 10 bases; nucleotides not matched to a gene: 8. The CDR3 region is CASSPRQGVSPLHF. The CDR3 DNA follows: TGTGCCAGCAGTCCCAGACAGGGTGTATCACCCCTCCACTTT.

V and J are TRBV12-3 or TRBV12-4 and TRBJ1-1; D is ambiguous. V lost 6 bases, J lost 5 bases, and 10 bases lay in between. CDR3 length equals 12 residues. The CDR3 region is CASRPGWTEAFF. The CDR3 DNA reads TGTGCCAGCAGACCGGGTTGGACTGAAGCTTTCTTT.

This clone appeared a single time. The CDR3 loop reads CASSRQGAMYQETQYF. CDR3 DNA: TGTGCCAGCAGCCGACAGGGGGCCATGTACCAAGAGACCCAGTACTTC. The chain combines TRBV7-9 with TRBJ2-5, with 10 bases aligning to TRBD1. Trimming cost V 5 bases and J 0 bases; bases outside gene matches: 6. Germline V gives CDR1 SEHNR, CDR2 FQNEAQ (reference sequence). There are 16 residues in the CDR3.

As concerns this clone: Other DNA sequences in the sample encode the same CDR3. The CDR3 DNA sequence: TGTGCCAGCAGCCTCGGAGCCCTCTACGAGCAGTACTTC. Translation: CASSLGALYEQYF. This chain joins TRBV11-2 and TRBJ2-7; no reliable D call. Trimming cost V 5 bases and J 3 bases, with 11 bases left between them. The V gene's germline CDR1 is SGHAT and CDR2 FQNNGV. This CDR3 region has 13 residues.

The chain is built from TRBV5-5 and TRBJ2-7; D not certain. V lost 5 bases, J lost 0 bases, and 6 bases lay in between. The CDR3 runs 12 residues. The V gene's germline CDR1 is SGHKS and CDR2 YYEKEE (reference sequence). The CDR3 spells CASSYSSYEQYF. As DNA, the CDR3 is TGTGCCAGCAGTTATTCCTCCTACGAGCAGTACTTC.

The rearrangement uses TRBV11-2 and TRBJ2-1, with 12 bases that match TRBD2. The V gene's germline CDR1 is SGHAT and CDR2 FQNNGV. The CDR3 is made up of 14 amino acids. Unmatched junction bases numbered 2, after V lost 1 base and J lost 10 bases. The CDR3: CASSLVGTSGEQFF. CDR3 sequence (DNA): TGTGCCAGCAGCTTAGTTGGGACTAGCGGGGAGCAGTTCTTC.

This chain joins TRBV7-8 and TRBJ1-1, with TRBD1 matching over 9 bases. In germline, CDR1 is SGHVS, CDR2 FQNEAQ. This CDR3 contains 15 residues. J lost 7 bases, V lost 1 base, and 7 bases had no gene match. CDR3 sequence: CASSLGRDRVSEAFF. The CDR3 DNA reads TGTGCCAGCAGCTTAGGCCGGGACAGGGTGAGTGAAGCTTTCTTT.

This clone was counted once. The chain is built from TRBV10-2 and TRBJ2-1; 9 bases map to TRBD2. V dropped 5 bases and J dropped 7; count of bases not matched to a gene: 9. Germline V gene sequence: CDR1 WSHSY, CDR2 SAAADI. CDR3 length: 15 amino acids. The CDR3 spells CASSQSGTSRNEQFF. For the CDR3, the DNA is TGCGCCAGCAGTCAATCCGGGACTAGCCGAAATGAGCAGTTCTTC.

The chain couples TRBV5-1 to TRBJ2-2; D unresolved. Germline CDR1 reads SGHRS; CDR2 reads YFSETQ. V shed 5 bases and J shed 2 bases, with 10 bases lying between them. The CDR3 covers 14 residues. CDR3 nucleotide sequence: TGCGCCAGCAGGTGGCTACTAAACACCGGGGAGCTGTTTTTT. Amino acid sequence: CASRWLLNTGELFF.

CDR3 in amino acids: CASSLVLELTGPNEQFF. DNA for the CDR3: TGTGCCAGCAGCTTGGTACTGGAGTTGACAGGGCCAAATGAGCAGTTCTTC. This chain links TRBV5-5 with TRBJ2-1, with 7 bases fitting TRBD1. The CDR3 spans 17 residues. Germline lookup yields CDR1 SGHKS and CDR2 YYEKEE (reference sequence). The ends lost 0 bases at V and 7 bases at J; junction bases unmatched: 13. The full variable domain, its missing parts supplied by reference TRBV5-5 and TRBJ2-1, is DAGVTQSPTHLIKTRGQQVTLRCSPISGHKSVSWYQQVLGQGPQFIFQYYEKEERGRGNFPDRFSARQFPNYSSELNVNALLLGDSALYLCASSLVLELTGPNEQFFGPGTRLTVL.

The V call is TRBV6-5, the J call TRBJ1-4, with D possibly TRBD1 on 5 matching bases. Trimming took off 6 bases at V and 8 bases at J, with 16 bases between the two ends. The CDR3 is 14 residues long. Germline V CDR1 and CDR2: MNHEY, SVGAGI. The CDR3 nucleotides are TGTGCCAGCAGACTCGGACCGCGGGGGGAAAAACTGTTTTTT. Translated, it gives CASRLGPRGEKLFF.

The chain has TRBV11-3 and TRBJ2-1, with 14 positions matching TRBD2. Unmatched junction bases numbered 12, after V lost 1 base and J lost 7 bases. The CDR3 covers 19 residues. The germline V gene has CDR1 SGHNT and CDR2 YENEEA. CDR3 sequence: CASSLAPQGLAGEGNEQFF. Written as DNA, the CDR3 is TGTGCCAGCAGCTTAGCCCCCCAGGGACTAGCGGGAGAGGGGAATGAGCAGTTCTTC.

This rearrangement joins TRBV10-1 to TRBJ2-1; 10 bases align to TRBD2. The CDR3 consists of 14 residues. The V and J ends lost 6 bases and 9 bases, in that order; junction bases with no gene match: 8. CDR1 is WNHNN, CDR2 SYGVQD, per germline (reference sequence). CDR3 residues: CASSSPAGGPEQFF. CDR3 coding DNA: TGCGCCAGCAGCTCCCCAGCGGGAGGGCCTGAGCAGTTCTTC.

V usage is TRBV19 and J usage is TRBJ2-5; TRBD2 matches 10 bases. Trimming removed 6 bases from V and 2 bases from J; junction bases left unmatched: 0. The V gene's germline CDR1 is LNHDA and CDR2 SQIVND (reference sequence). CDR3 length: 13 amino acids. In DNA form, the CDR3 reads TGTGCCAGTAGACTAGCGGGACAAGAGACCCAGTACTTC. Translating it yields CASRLAGQETQYF.

This clone was counted between two and nine times. The chain carries TRBV10-1 and TRBJ2-7; TRBD1 is a possible D gene (5 bases). This CDR3 comprises 13 residues. The V gene's germline CDR1 is WNHNN and CDR2 SYGVQD (reference sequence). V was clipped by 6 bases and J by 4 bases, with 13 bases between them. The CDR3 DNA is TGCGCCAGCAGGGAAGCTCCAGGGTACGAGCAGTACTTC. Residues: CASREAPGYEQYF.

This clone was observed a handful of times. The chain employs TRBV6-5 and TRBJ2-1; weak D call: TRBD1 (6 bases). Germline-derived CDR1 and CDR2 are MNHEY and SVGAGI. CDR3 length: 14 residues. V dropped 5 bases and J dropped 10 bases, with 18 bases sitting between them. CDR3 protein: CASSNTGLSEEQFF. CDR3 coding DNA: TGTGCCAGCAGTAACACAGGGTTATCTGAGGAGCAGTTCTTC.

The chain joins TRBV19 to TRBJ1-1; TRBD1 might be the D (5 bases). The CDR3 totals 12 residues. Between the trimmed V and J ends, which lost 5 bases and 11 bases, there was a span of 15 bases. Germline V gene lookup returns CDR1 LNHDA and CDR2 SQIVND (reference sequence). The CDR3 bases are TGTGCCAGTAGTGCCCGAACAGGTGTTGCTTTCTTT. This translates into CASSARTGVAFF.

The chain links TRBV1 to TRBJ2-7; the DNA was not compared with TRBD2, the D call given in the table. TRBV1 represents a pseudogene. This CDR3 is built from 16 residues. In nucleotides, the CDR3 is TGCACCAGCAGCCAAGATTGGGGACGGGGGTACTACGAGCAGTACTTC. It yields the protein CTSSQDWGRGYYEQYF.